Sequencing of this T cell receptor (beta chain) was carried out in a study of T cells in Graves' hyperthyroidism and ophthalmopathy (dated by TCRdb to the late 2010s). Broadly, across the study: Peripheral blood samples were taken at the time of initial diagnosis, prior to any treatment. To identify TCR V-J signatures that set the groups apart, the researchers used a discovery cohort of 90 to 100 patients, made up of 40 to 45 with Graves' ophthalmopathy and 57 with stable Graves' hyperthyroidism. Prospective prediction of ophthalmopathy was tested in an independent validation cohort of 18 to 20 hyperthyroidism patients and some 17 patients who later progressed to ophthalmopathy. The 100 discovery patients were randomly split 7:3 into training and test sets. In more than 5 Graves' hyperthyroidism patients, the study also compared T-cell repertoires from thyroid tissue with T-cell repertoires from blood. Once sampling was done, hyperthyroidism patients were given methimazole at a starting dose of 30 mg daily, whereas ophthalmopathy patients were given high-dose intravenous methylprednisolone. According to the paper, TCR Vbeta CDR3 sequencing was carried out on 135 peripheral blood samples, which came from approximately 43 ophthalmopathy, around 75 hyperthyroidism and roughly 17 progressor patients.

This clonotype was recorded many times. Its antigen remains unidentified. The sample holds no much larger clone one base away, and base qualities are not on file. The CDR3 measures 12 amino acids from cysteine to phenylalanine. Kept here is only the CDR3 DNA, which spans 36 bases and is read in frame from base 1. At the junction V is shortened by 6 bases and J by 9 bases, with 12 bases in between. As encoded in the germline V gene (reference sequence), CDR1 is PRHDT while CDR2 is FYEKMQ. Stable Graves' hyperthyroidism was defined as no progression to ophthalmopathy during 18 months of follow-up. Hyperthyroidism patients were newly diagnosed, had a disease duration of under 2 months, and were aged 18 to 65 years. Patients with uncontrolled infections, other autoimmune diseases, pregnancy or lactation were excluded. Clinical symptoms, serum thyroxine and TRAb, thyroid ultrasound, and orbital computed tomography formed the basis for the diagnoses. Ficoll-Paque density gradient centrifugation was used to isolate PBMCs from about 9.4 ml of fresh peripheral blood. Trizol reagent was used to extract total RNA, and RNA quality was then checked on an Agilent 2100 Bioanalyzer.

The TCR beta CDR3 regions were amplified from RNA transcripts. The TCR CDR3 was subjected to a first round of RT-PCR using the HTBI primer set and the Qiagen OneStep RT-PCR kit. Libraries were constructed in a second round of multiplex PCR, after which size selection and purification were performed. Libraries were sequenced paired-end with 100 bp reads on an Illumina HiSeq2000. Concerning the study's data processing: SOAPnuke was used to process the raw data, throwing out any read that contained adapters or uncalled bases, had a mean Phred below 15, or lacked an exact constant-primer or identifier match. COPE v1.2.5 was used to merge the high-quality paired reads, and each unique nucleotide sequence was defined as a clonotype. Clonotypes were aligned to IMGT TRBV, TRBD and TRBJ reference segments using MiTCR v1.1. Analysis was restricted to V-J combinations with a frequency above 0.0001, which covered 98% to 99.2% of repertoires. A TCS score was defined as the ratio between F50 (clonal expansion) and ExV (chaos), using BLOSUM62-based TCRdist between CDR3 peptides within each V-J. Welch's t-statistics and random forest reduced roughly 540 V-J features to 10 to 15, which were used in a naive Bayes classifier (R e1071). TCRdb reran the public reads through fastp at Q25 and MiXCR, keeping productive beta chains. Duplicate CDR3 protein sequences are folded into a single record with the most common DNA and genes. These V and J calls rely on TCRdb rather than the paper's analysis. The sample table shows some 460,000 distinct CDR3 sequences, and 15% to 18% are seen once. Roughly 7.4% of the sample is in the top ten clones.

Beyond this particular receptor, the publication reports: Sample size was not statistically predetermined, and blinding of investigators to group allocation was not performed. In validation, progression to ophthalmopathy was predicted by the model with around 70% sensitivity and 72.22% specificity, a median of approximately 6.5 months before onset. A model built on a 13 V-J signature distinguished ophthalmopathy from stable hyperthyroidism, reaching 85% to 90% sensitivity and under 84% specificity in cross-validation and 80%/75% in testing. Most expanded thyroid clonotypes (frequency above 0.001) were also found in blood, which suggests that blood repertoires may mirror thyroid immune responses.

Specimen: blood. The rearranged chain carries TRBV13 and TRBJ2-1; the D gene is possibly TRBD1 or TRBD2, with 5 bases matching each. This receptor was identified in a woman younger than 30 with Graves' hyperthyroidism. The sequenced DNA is TGTGCCAGCAGATCAAATGGGGGTGAGCAGTTCTTC. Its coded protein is CASRSNGGEQFF.